The T cell receptor beta chain under discussion was sequenced for a study of T cell repertoires in cytomegalovirus infection. At the level of the study: Through public TCR beta signatures, both CMV infection and matching HLA type were indicated.

Losses at the gene ends were 7 bases for V and 5 bases for J; bases not matched to a gene: 10. The CDR3 spans 17 residues. Germline lookup yields CDR1 SGHVS and CDR2 FNYEAQ. This clonotype has a count of ten or more. MiXCR, run by TCRdb on the reads, gives a single entry per CDR3 protein. The sample yields roughly 320,000 distinct CDR3 sequences, 9% to 9.5% seen once. The clonotype originates from a human donor in good health (CMV status not recorded). Some clones in this sample may be carry-over from other donors' samples. This chain uses TRBV7-6 with TRBJ2-2, with 13 bases matching TRBD2. Sequences were obtained from PBMCs. This chain's CDR3 is CASTVLAGGPGTGELFF. The CDR3 nucleotides read TGTGCCAGCACCGTACTAGCGGGAGGGCCCGGGACCGGGGAGCTGTTTTTT.